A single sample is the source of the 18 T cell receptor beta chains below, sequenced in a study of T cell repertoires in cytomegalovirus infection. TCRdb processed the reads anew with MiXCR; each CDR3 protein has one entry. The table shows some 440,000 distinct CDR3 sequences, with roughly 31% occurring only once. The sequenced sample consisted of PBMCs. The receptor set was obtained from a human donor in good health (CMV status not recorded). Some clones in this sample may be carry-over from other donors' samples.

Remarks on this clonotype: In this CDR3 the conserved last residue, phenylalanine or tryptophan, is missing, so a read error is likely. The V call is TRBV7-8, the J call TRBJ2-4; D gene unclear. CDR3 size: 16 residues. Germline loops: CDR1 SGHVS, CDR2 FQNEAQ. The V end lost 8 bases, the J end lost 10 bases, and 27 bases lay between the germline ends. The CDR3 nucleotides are TGTGCCAGCCGTAAATCCCCCCCAGGTACCCTAGAGATTCAGTACTGC. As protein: CASRKSPPGTLEIQYC.

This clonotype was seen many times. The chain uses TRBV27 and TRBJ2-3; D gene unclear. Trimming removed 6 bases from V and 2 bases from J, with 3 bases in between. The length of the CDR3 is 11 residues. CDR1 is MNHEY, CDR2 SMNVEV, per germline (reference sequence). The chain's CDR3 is CASSSTDTQYF. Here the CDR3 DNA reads TGTGCCAGCAGCTCCACAGATACGCAGTATTTT.

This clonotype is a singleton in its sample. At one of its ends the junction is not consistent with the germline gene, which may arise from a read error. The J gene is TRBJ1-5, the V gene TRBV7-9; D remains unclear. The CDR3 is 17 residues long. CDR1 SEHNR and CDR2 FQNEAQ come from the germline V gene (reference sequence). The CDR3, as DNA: TGTGCCAGCAGCTTAACGGTCCCCGGACTGTACAATCCGCCCCAGCCTTTT. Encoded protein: CASSLTVPGLYNPPQPF.

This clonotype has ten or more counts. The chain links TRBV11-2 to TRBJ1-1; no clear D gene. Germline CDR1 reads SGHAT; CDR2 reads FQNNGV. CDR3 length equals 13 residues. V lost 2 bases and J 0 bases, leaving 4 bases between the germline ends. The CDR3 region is CASSLWLNTEAFF. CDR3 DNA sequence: TGTGCCAGCAGCTTATGGTTGAACACTGAAGCTTTCTTT.

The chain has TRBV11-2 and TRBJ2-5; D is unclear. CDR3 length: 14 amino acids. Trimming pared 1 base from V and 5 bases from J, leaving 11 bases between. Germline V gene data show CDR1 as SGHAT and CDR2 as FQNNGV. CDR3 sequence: CASSLAPGWETQYF. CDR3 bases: TGTGCCAGCAGCTTAGCCCCAGGTTGGGAGACCCAGTACTTC.

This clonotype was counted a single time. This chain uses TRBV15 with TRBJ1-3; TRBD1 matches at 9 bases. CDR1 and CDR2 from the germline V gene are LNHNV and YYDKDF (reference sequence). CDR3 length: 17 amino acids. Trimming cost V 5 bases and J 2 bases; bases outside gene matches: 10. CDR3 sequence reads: CATSPRPGTGPGNTIYF. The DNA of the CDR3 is TGTGCCACCAGCCCCCGTCCCGGGACAGGGCCTGGAAACACCATATATTTT.

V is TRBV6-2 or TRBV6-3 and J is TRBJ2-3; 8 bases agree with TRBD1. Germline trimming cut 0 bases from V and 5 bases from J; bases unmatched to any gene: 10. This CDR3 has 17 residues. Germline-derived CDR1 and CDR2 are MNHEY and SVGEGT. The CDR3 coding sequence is TGTGCCAGCAGTTACTCGTTCCAGGGGGCTCTAGGAGATACGCAGTATTTT. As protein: CASSYSFQGALGDTQYF.

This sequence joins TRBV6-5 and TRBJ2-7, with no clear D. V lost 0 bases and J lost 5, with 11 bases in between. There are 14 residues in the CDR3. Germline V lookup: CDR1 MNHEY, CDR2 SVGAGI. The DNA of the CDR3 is TGTGCCAGCAGTTACTCGGCCCTCTGGGACGAGCAGTACTTC. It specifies CASSYSALWDEQYF.

CDR3 in amino acids: CASSLEGFSGYTF. The CDR3 DNA reads as TGTGCCAGCAGCTTAGAAGGGTTCAGTGGCTACACCTTC. The chain employs TRBV7-6 and TRBJ1-2; D remains ambiguous. This CDR3 region has 13 residues. CDR1 and CDR2 (germline): SGHVS, FNYEAQ. V shed 1 base and J shed 7 bases, with 10 bases lying between them.

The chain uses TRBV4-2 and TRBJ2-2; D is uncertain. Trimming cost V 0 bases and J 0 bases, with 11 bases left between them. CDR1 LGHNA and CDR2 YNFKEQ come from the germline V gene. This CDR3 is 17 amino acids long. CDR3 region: CASSQDASRANTGELFF. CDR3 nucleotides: TGTGCCAGCAGCCAAGACGCATCAAGAGCGAACACCGGGGAGCTGTTTTTT.

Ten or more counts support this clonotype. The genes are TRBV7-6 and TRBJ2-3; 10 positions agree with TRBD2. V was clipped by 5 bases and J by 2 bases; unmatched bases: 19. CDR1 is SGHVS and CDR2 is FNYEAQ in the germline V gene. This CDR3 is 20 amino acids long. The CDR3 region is CASSPTLLAGGLTTTDTQYF. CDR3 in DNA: TGTGCCAGCAGCCCGACTTTGTTAGCGGGGGGCCTTACGACCACAGATACGCAGTATTTT.

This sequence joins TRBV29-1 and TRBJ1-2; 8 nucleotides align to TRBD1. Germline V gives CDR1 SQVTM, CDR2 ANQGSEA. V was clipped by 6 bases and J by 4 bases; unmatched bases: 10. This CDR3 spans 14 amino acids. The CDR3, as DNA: TGCAGCGTAGTGGACAGGGCGTTCGGCTATGGCTACACCTTC. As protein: CSVVDRAFGYGYTF. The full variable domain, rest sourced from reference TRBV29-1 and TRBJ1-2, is SAVISQKPSRDICQRGTSLTIQCQVDSQVTMMFWYRQQPGQSLTLIATANQGSEATYESGFVIDKFPISRPNLTFSTLTVSNMSPEDSSIYLCSVVDRAFGYGYTFGSGTRLTVV.

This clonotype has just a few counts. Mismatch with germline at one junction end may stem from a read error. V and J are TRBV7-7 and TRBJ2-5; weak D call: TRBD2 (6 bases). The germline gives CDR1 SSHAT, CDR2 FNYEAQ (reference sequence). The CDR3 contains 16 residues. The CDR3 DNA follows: TGTGCTAGCAGCTTAGGCGGCGGGGTGTGGCAAGAGACCCAGTACTTC. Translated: CASSLGGGVWQETQYF.

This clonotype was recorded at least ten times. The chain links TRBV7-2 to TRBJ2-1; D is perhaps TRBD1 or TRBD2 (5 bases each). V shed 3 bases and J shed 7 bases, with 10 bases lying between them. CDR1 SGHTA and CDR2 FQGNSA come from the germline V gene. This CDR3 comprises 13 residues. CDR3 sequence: CASSLGVGNEQFF. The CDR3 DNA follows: TGTGCCAGCAGCTTGGGGGTGGGGAATGAGCAGTTCTTC.

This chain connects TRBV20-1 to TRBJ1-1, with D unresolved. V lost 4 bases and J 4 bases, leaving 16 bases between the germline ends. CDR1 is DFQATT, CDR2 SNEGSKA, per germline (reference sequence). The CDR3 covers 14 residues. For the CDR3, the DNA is TGCAGTGCTATCCGCAGTTTGACAAGCACTGAAGCTTTCTTT. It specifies CSAIRSLTSTEAFF.

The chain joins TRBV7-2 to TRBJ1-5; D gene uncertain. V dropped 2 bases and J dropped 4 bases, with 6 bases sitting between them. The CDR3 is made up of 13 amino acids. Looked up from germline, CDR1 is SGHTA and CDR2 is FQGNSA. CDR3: CASSLLENQPQHF. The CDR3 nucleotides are TGTGCCAGCAGCTTACTAGAAAATCAGCCCCAGCATTTT.

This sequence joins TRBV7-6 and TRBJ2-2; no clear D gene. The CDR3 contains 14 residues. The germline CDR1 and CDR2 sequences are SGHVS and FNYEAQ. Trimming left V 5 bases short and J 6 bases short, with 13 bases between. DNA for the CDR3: TGTGCCAGCAGCCCTGGGGTCGGGCCCGGGGAGCTGTTTTTT. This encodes CASSPGVGPGELFF. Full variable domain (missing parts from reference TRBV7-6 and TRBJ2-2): GAGVSQSPRYKVTKRGQDVALRCDPISGHVSLYWYRQALGQGPEFLTYFNYEAQQDKSGLPNDRFSAERPEGSISTLTIQRTEQRDSAMYRCASSPGVGPGELFFGEGSRLTVL.

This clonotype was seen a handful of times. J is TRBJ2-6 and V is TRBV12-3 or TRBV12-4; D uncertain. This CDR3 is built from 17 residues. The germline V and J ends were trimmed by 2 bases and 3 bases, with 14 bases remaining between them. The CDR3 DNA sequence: TGTGCCAGCAGTTTATCTGGGTTGAAGGATGGGGCCAACGTCCTGACTTTC. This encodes CASSLSGLKDGANVLTF.